The text below deals with one T cell receptor beta chain. Its specificity is unknown. Molecular barcoded adaptors covering alpha/delta and beta/gamma chains were used on about 0.4 ug RNA. TCRdb analysed the reads with MiXCR anew, one entry per CDR3 protein. Of approximately 2,500 distinct CDR3 sequences listed, 65% are singletons. CDR3 size: 13 residues. The germline CDR1 and CDR2 sequences are MNHEY and SMNVEV (reference sequence). The V end was cut by 5 bases, the J end by 6 bases, with 13 bases between. The sample belongs to a study of read filtering for tumor transcriptome and immune sequencing. Study as a whole: Revised staging placed eight or nine patients in R-ISS I, approximately 16 in II, more than 5 in III. Per sample, TCR-region reads ranged about 4 to 10.27 million by IR-seq, roughly 75 to 1,400 by RNA-seq.

Findings and caveats of the study: Single-read clonotypes: roughly 86% of IR-seq clonotypes (around 3.6% of reads), roughly 70% of RNA-seq clonotypes (roughly 43% of reads). IR-seq and RNA-seq agreed better without single-read clonotypes.

The rearrangement joins TRBV27 to TRBJ1-1; the D is unclear. The sequenced sample was a population of CD138-negative cells sorted from bone marrow. The source of this sequence is a donor older than 35 with multiple myeloma. This table probably holds off-target reads from a library built for another chain. For the CDR3, the DNA is TGTGCCAGCAGTCAAGACAAGGTCGCTGAAGCTTTCTTT. Translation: CASSQDKVAEAFF.